This paragraph reports one T cell receptor beta chain. The antigen is not known. CDR1 and CDR2 (germline): SGHRS, YFSETQ. This CDR3 is 13 amino acids long. V lost 4 bases and J lost 2, with 9 bases in between. These data originate in a study of T cell responses to AZD1222 COVID-19 vaccine. At the level of the study: Both about-4-week and about-12-week second-dose recipients were combined.

Using immunoSEQ multiplex PCR, the repertoire was profiled, and TCRdb retains in-frame clones only, with some absent. Of 110,000 to 150,000 clones listed, 90% to 95% are singletons. Study observations and caveats: The sample set comprised mostly white British donors with more females, and clonal diversity was possibly underestimated. Repertoire sampling was restricted to post-peak T cell response timepoints. Baseline seropositives among AZD1222 recipients totaled only five or six.

Sample: peripheral blood, taken on day 0 of AZD1222 vaccination. V usage is TRBV5-1 and J usage is TRBJ1-1; no clear D gene. The source is an adult in good health. This CDR3 reads CASSPGINTEAFF. CDR3 coding DNA: TGCGCCAGCAGCCCTGGGATAAACACTGAAGCTTTCTTT.